This entry lists 23 T cell receptor beta chains sequenced from one sample in a study of blood T cell repertoires in COVID-19. The protocol was immunoSEQ multiplex PCR, while the TCRdb copy is restricted to in-frame clones and leaves out a portion. The sample comprises around 210,000 clones, roughly 75% of which are singletons, and roughly 6% rests with the top ten. The source material was peripheral blood. The receptors originated from a woman between 65 and 79 years old with acute or convalescent COVID-19.

The rearrangement links TRBV14 to TRBJ1-2, with TRBD1 matching 9 bases. The germline V gene encodes CDR1 SGHDN and CDR2 FVKESK. V shed 4 bases, J shed 7 bases, and the junction held 10 bases outside the gene matches. The CDR3 covers 15 residues. The CDR3 protein is CASSPQDRGVGGYTF. As DNA, the CDR3 is TGTGCCAGCAGCCCCCAAGACAGGGGGGTTGGTGGCTACACCTTC.

The chain employs TRBV5-1 and TRBJ1-3; D unresolved. This CDR3 comprises 18 residues. Germline V CDR1 and CDR2: SGHRS, YFSETQ. V was shortened by 2 bases and J by 0 bases, with 18 bases between the two germline ends. This CDR3 reads CASSLSRSGASSGNTIYF. The CDR3 DNA reads TGCGCCAGCAGCTTAAGCCGGTCGGGTGCCAGCTCTGGAAACACCATATATTTT.

As for this clone: The sample holds other DNA sequences that translate to the same CDR3. The chain has TRBV6-5 and TRBJ2-7; a possible D gene is TRBD2 (6 bases). CDR3 length: 13 residues. The germline V gene has CDR1 MNHEY and CDR2 SVGAGI. V lost 0 bases and J lost 3, with 6 bases in between. This CDR3 reads CASSYSRGYEQYF. In DNA form, the CDR3 reads TGTGCCAGCAGTTACTCGCGGGGCTACGAGCAGTACTTC.

This clone was recorded a few times. The DNA for the CDR3 is TGTGCCAGCAGGGGGGCCGGGGGGCTTCAGCCCCAGCATTTT. It translates to CASRGAGGLQPQHF. The chain joins TRBV6-5 to TRBJ1-5, with D tentatively TRBD1 (6 bases). The CDR3 sequence is 14 residues long. The V gene's germline CDR1 is MNHEY and CDR2 SVGAGI. V lost 6 bases and J lost 6, with 15 bases in between.

J is TRBJ2-1 and V is TRBV10-3, with D possibly being TRBD1 (7 bases). V lost 10 bases, J lost 7 bases, and 20 bases lay in between. CDR3 length equals 14 residues. Germline loops: CDR1 ENHRY, CDR2 SYGVKD. The chain's CDR3 is CATTWGPGGNEQFF. CDR3 in DNA: TGTGCCACAACCTGGGGGCCAGGGGGGAATGAGCAGTTCTTC.

V gene TRBV10-3 combines with J gene TRBJ2-3; 10 nucleotides agree with TRBD2. V was clipped by 1 base and J by 5 bases; unmatched bases: 15. The CDR3 contains 19 residues. CDR1 is ENHRY and CDR2 is SYGVKD in the germline V gene. CDR3: CAISELLAGESLGRDTQYF. For the CDR3, the DNA is TGTGCCATCAGTGAGTTGCTAGCGGGAGAGAGTTTAGGGAGAGATACGCAGTATTTT.

This chain links TRBV29-1 with TRBJ2-1, with 10 bases identical to TRBD2. This CDR3 is 14 amino acids long. Germline V CDR1 and CDR2: SQVTM, ANQGSEA. V dropped 6 bases and J dropped 3; count of bases not matched to a gene: 5. The CDR3 DNA follows: TGCAGCGTGGCAACTAGCGGGGACTACAATGAGCAGTTCTTC. Protein product: CSVATSGDYNEQFF.

The genes are TRBV3-1 (or the pseudogene TRBV3-2) and TRBJ2-1; 10 nucleotides line up with TRBD2. CDR3 size: 16 residues. V lost 1 base and J lost 10; bases outside the gene matches: 10. Germline CDR1 is LGHDT and CDR2 is YNNKEL (reference sequence). For the CDR3, the DNA is TGTGCCAGCAGCCAAGTTAGAGCGGGAGGGCCCCGGGAGCAGTTCTTC. Its protein product is CASSQVRAGGPREQFF.

As DNA, the CDR3 is TGTGCCTGGAAGGCGGGCCAGGTTCAAGGGTACGAGCAGTACTTC. Its protein product is CAWKAGQVQGYEQYF. This sequence joins TRBV30 and TRBJ2-7; tentatively, D is TRBD2 (5 bases). The V end lost 4 bases, the J end lost 4 bases, and 20 bases lay between the germline ends. CDR1 is GTSNPN, CDR2 SVGIG, per germline (reference sequence). The CDR3 contains 15 residues.

This sequence joins TRBV2 and TRBJ1-2; 7 nucleotides align to TRBD1. Looked up from germline, CDR1 is SNHLY and CDR2 is FYNNEI. The CDR3 totals 13 residues. After removal of 6 bases from V and 4 bases from J, the junction contained 5 bases not matched to a gene. In DNA form, the CDR3 reads TGTGCCAGCAGGGAGACAGGGAGCTATGGCTACACCTTC. Translated: CASRETGSYGYTF.

The chain couples TRBV2 to TRBJ1-1; TRBD1 matches 9 bases. Looked up from germline, CDR1 is SNHLY and CDR2 is FYNNEI. CDR3 length: 11 amino acids. V trimming: 6 bases; J trimming: 9 bases; junction bases outside the gene matches: 2. Here the CDR3 reads CASRDRGKAFF. CDR3 bases: TGTGCCAGCAGGGACAGGGGAAAAGCTTTCTTT.

The genes are TRBV18 and TRBJ1-5; 10 bases match TRBD1. Per germline, CDR1 KGHSH and CDR2 LQKENI. This CDR3 has 15 residues. The ends lost 6 bases at V and 4 bases at J; junction bases unmatched: 6. The CDR3 is CASSPGTGDNQPQHF. CDR3 sequence (DNA): TGTGCCAGCTCGCCGGGGACAGGGGATAATCAGCCCCAGCATTTT.

This sequence joins TRBV28 and TRBJ1-1; TRBD1 is a possible D gene (6 bases). CDR1 MDHEN and CDR2 SYDVKM come from the germline V gene. The V gene lost 2 bases and the J gene lost 5 bases, with 15 bases spanning the gap. The length of the CDR3 is 15 residues. The CDR3 region has the DNA TGTGCCAGCAGTTTAAAACAGGGAGGGGGGACTGAAGCTTTCTTT. Translating it yields CASSLKQGGGTEAFF. The full variable domain, its missing parts supplied by reference TRBV28 and TRBJ1-1, is DVKVTQSSRYLVKRTGEKVFLECVQDMDHENMFWYRQDPGLGLRLIYFSYDVKMKEKGDIPEGYSVSREKKERFSLILESASTNQTSMYLCASSLKQGGGTEAFFGQGTRLTVV.

As DNA, the CDR3 is TGCGCCAGCAGCTCTACAGGACAGGGGGCGGGTGAAAAACTGTTTTTT. Translated: CASSSTGQGAGEKLFF. The chain combines TRBV5-1 with TRBJ1-4, with TRBD1 identical over 11 bases. The CDR3 contains 16 residues. V lost 3 bases and J lost 7; bases outside the gene matches: 8. Germline values: CDR1 SGHRS, CDR2 YFSETQ.

The chain couples TRBV2 to TRBJ1-6; TRBD1 agrees at 8 bases. This CDR3 region has 14 residues. The V segment lost 6 bases and the J segment 7 bases; nucleotides outside the gene matches: 5. Per the germline V gene, CDR1 is SNHLY and CDR2 is FYNNEI. CDR3 sequence: CASRETGENSPLHF. The CDR3 region has the DNA TGTGCCAGCAGGGAGACAGGGGAAAATTCACCCCTCCACTTT.

V usage is TRBV28 and J usage is TRBJ2-1; no clear D gene. Per germline, CDR1 MDHEN and CDR2 SYDVKM. Trimming took 7 bases from V and 2 from J, leaving 18 bases between them. CDR3 size: 16 residues. This CDR3 is CASNPLESFAYNEQFF. DNA for the CDR3: TGTGCCAGCAACCCCCTCGAGAGTTTTGCCTACAATGAGCAGTTCTTC.

This rearrangement joins TRBV5-1 to TRBJ2-1; D is ambiguous. V dropped 4 bases and J dropped 5 bases, with 10 bases sitting between them. This CDR3 has 13 amino acids. Germline CDR1 and CDR2: SGHRS and YFSETQ. CDR3 nucleotide sequence: TGCGCCAGCAGCCGATCCCCGGACAATGAGCAGTTCTTC. This translates into CASSRSPDNEQFF.

The gene calls are TRBV18 and TRBJ1-5, with 10 nucleotides matching TRBD1. Germline V lookup: CDR1 KGHSH, CDR2 LQKENI. This CDR3 contains 15 residues. After removal of 4 bases from V and 4 bases from J, the junction contained 4 bases not matched to a gene. The CDR3 loop is CASSRDRGGNQPQHF. The DNA of the CDR3 is TGTGCCAGCTCACGGGACAGGGGAGGTAATCAGCCCCAGCATTTT.

The rearrangement links TRBV19 to TRBJ1-6, with D uncertain. Trimming pared 9 bases from V and 4 bases from J, leaving 10 bases between. Germline V gene data show CDR1 as LNHDA and CDR2 as SQIVND (reference sequence). The CDR3 has 13 residues. CDR3 coding DNA: TGTGCCAGCGGCAACAGTTATAATTCACCCCTCCACTTT. Translated: CASGNSYNSPLHF.

The chain employs TRBV6-5 and TRBJ2-5; 9 bases fit TRBD1. V shed 2 bases and J 0 bases; nucleotides not matched to a gene: 1. Germline values: CDR1 MNHEY, CDR2 SVGAGI. The CDR3 sequence is 15 residues long. The CDR3: CASSYGTGYQETQYF. The CDR3 nucleotides are TGTGCCAGCAGTTACGGGACAGGGTACCAAGAGACCCAGTACTTC.

V and J are TRBV19 and TRBJ2-3; 7 positions agree with TRBD1. The CDR3 runs to 13 residues. Losses at the gene ends were 7 bases for V and 2 bases for J; bases not matched to a gene: 3. Germline V gives CDR1 LNHDA, CDR2 SQIVND (reference sequence). The CDR3 loop reads CASTGQATDTQYF. DNA of the CDR3: TGTGCCAGTACTGGACAGGCCACAGATACGCAGTATTTT. The full variable domain, its missing parts supplied by reference TRBV19 and TRBJ2-3, is DGGITQSPKYLFRKEGQNVTLSCEQNLNHDAMYWYRQDPGQGLRLIYYSQIVNDFQKGDIAEGYSVSREKKESFPLTVTSAQKNPTAFYLCASTGQATDTQYFGPGTRLTVL.

The chain is built from TRBV5-5 and TRBJ1-3, with TRBD1 as a possible D gene (5 bases). This CDR3 is built from 15 residues. V was cut by 0 bases and J by 4 bases, with 11 bases left in between. From germline, CDR1 is SGHKS and CDR2 YYEKEE (reference sequence). DNA for the CDR3: TGTGCCAGCAGCTTGGTGGGACTTGGCGGAAACACCATATATTTT. Translated, it gives CASSLVGLGGNTIYF.

This clone is a singleton in its sample. This rearrangement joins TRBV5-1 to TRBJ1-6; D might be TRBD1 (5 bases). V lost 0 bases and J lost 5, with 9 bases in between. The CDR3 has 15 residues. Germline values: CDR1 SGHRS, CDR2 YFSETQ. CDR3 in amino acids: CASSLGQGNNSPLHF. For the CDR3, the DNA is TGCGCCAGCAGCTTGGGGCAGGGAAATAATTCACCCCTCCACTTT.